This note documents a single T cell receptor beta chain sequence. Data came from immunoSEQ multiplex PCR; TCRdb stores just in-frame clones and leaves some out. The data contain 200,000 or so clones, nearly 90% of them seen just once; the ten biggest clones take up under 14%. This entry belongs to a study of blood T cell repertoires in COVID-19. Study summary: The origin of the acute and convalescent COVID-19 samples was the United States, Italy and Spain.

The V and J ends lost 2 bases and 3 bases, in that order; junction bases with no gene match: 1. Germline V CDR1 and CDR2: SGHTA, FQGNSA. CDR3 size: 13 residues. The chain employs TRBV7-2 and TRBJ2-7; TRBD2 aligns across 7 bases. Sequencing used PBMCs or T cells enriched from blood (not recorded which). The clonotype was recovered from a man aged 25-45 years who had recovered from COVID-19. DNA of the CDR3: TGTGCCAGCAGCTTACCGGGAGGCTACGAGCAGTACTTC. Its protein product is CASSLPGGYEQYF.